This T cell receptor (beta chain) is drawn from a study of response to subunit inactivated influenza vaccine. Study conclusions and caveats: Authors suggested each seasonal influenza vaccination recruits few new T cells.

There are many counts of this clonotype. The antigen is undetermined. Each CDR3 protein gets one entry after TCRdb re-called the RT-PCR reads with MiXCR. Here the sample spans 500,000 or so distinct CDR3 sequences, roughly 9.7% being singletons. The sample here was PBMCs from blood, taken more than 35 days after vaccination. This TCR was sampled from a man between 50 and 59 years old who received an inactivated influenza vaccine.

CDR3 protein: CASSLSLGTITIGSNEQYF. In nucleotides, the CDR3 is TGCGCCAGCAGCCTATCACTGGGTACAATAACCATTGGGTCCAACGAGCAGTACTTC. The rearrangement links TRBV4-1 to TRBJ2-7; no clear D gene. Trimming took off 4 bases at V and 5 bases at J, with 30 bases between the two ends. Germline values: CDR1 MGHRA, CDR2 YSYEKL. This CDR3 has 19 amino acids.